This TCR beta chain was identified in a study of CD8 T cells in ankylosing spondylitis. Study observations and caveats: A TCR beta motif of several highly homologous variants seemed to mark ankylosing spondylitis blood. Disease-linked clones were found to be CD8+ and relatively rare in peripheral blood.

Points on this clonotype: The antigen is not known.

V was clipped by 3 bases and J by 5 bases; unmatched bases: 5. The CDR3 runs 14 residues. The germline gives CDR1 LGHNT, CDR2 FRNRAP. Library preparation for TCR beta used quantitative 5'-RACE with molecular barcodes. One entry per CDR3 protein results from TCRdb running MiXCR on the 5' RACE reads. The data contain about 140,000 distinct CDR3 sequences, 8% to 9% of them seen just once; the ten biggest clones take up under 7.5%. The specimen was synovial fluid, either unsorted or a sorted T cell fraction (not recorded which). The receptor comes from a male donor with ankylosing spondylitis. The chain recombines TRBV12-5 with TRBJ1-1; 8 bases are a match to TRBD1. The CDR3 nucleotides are TGTGCTAGTGGTTTTCAGGGGGCCGGAACTGAAGCTTTCTTT. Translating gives CASGFQGAGTEAFF.